This T cell receptor beta chain was identified in a study of cytomegalovirus exposure and HLA in healthy donors. The PCR was carried out with 60 Vbeta primers and 13 Jbeta primers. As processed by the authors: In a later analysis, about 12 million of 60 million to 80 million unique beta chains occurred in at least two donors. Measured with immunoSEQ multiplex PCR; TCRdb has only the in-frame clones, and not every one. That table supplies the V and J calls and clone size; D and trimming were determined from the DNA. The sample carries around 140,000 clones, around 73% recorded once. Findings and limits, study-wide: Sequences of the TCR beta chain were said to predict the HLA-A and HLA-B alleles of most subjects accurately. In a later analysis, several top co-occurrence clusters appeared linked to parvovirus B19, influenza, CMV and Epstein-Barr virus. TCR beta V- and J-gene trimming was later associated with a missense DCLRE1C variant.

Points on this clone: Its specificity is unknown.

The CDR3 consists of 20 residues. Trimming took 0 bases from V and 0 from J; bases not matched to a gene: 12. CDR1 and CDR2 from the germline V gene are KGHSH and LQKENI. The source material was PBMCs. The chain recombines TRBV18 with TRBJ2-2; 8 bases map to TRBD1. This receptor was taken from a female donor in good health and CMV-seronegative. The CDR3 reads CASSPPLGQGRNTNTGELFF. CDR3 bases: TGTGCCAGCTCACCACCGTTAGGACAGGGACGCAATACGAACACCGGGGAGCTGTTTTTT.